This TCR beta chain was captured by sequencing in a study of blood T cells in healthy people across ages. Broader study findings: Across the age range, TCR beta diversity per million T cells fell in a roughly linear way.

Using a J-beta primer mix together with a sample-barcoded 5' primer, a second PCR was run for about 6 to 12 cycles. Sequencing yielded, for each sample, at least 3 million paired-end reads carrying CDR3. TCRdb passed the 5' RACE reads through MiXCR, listing each CDR3 protein once. The data contain roughly 640,000 distinct CDR3 sequences, less than 35% of them singletons. This clonotype came up many times. Its antigen is undetermined. Sequencing was done on a sample of blood. The clonotype was recovered from an elderly woman in good health.

CDR3 amino acids: CASGSDRGPSNQPQHF. DNA for the CDR3: TGTGCCAGCGGATCGGACAGGGGCCCTAGCAATCAGCCCCAGCATTTT. The rearrangement joins TRBV6-6 to TRBJ1-5, with TRBD1 matching over 9 bases. The germline CDR1 and CDR2 sequences are MNHNY and SVGAGI (reference sequence). V dropped 8 bases and J dropped 0; count of bases not matched to a gene: 8. CDR3 length equals 16 residues.